This TCR beta chain appears in the sequencing data of a study of CD8 T cells in Susac syndrome. Roughly 0.45 to 1 ug RNA was reverse transcribed with random hexamers. Via MiXCR, TCRdb re-called the immunoSEQ multiplex PCR reads, giving one row per CDR3 protein. The sample has 80,000 or so distinct CDR3 sequences, 93% seen once. Input material: CD4+ T cells from PBMCs. The TCR was taken from a human donor with Susac syndrome.

The CDR3 protein is CASTLTGEAFF. The CDR3 bases are TGTGCCAGCACCTTGACCGGTGAAGCTTTCTTT. The rearrangement links TRBV7-2 to TRBJ1-1; unclear D gene. CDR3 length equals 11 residues. Trimming removed 7 bases from V and 7 bases from J, with 10 bases in between. The germline gives CDR1 SGHTA, CDR2 FQGNSA.